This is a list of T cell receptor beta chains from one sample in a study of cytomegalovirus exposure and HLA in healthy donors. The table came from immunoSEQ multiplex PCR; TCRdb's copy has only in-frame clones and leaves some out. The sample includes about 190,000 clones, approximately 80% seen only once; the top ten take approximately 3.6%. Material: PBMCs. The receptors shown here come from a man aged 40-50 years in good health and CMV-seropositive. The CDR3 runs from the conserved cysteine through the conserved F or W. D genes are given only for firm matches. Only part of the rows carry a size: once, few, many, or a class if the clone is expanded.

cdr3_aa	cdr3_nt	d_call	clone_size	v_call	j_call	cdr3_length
CASSQEAVKKGGLSLHF	TGCGCCAGCAGCCAAGAAGCGGTGAAGAAAGGGGGATTATCCCTCCACTTT	NA	NA	TRBV4-1	TRBJ1-6	17
CAWSEEGGAEKLFF	TGTGCCTGGAGTGAAGAAGGGGGCGCGGAAAAACTGTTTTTT	TRBD1	NA	TRBV30	TRBJ1-4	14
CASSPMRDTEAFF	TGTGCCAGCTCACCAATGAGGGACACTGAAGCTTTCTTT	NA	NA	TRBV18	TRBJ1-1	13
CAISEMEGFQETQYF	TGTGCCATCAGTGAAATGGAGGGTTTCCAAGAGACCCAGTACTTC	NA	NA	TRBV10-3	TRBJ2-5	15
CASSSSGGADTQYF	TGTGCCAGCTCATCTTCAGGGGGAGCAGATACGCAGTATTTT	TRBD1	NA	TRBV18	TRBJ2-3	14
CASTFAGSGGGKLFF	TGTGCCAGCACCTTCGCCGGGTCAGGCGGGGGAAAACTGTTTTTT	NA	once	TRBV28	TRBJ1-4	15
CASSRDRLSYEQYF	TGTGCCAGCAGCCGCGACAGGCTGTCGTACGAGCAGTACTTC	NA	NA	TRBV6-5	TRBJ2-7	14
CASGLALTRVGSNQPQHF	TGTGCTAGTGGTTTGGCCCTCACCAGGGTTGGGAGCAATCAGCCCCAGCATTTT	NA	NA	TRBV12-5	TRBJ1-5	18
CASSQLGSGRSSSYNEQFF	TGTGCCAGCAGCCAGCTAGGTAGCGGGAGGTCCAGCTCCTACAATGAGCAGTTCTTC	TRBD2	NA	TRBV5-4	TRBJ2-1	19
CASSLARDRGTEAFF	TGCGCCAGCAGCTTAGCCCGGGACAGGGGCACTGAAGCTTTCTTT	TRBD1	NA	TRBV5-1	TRBJ1-1	15
CASSLDRGNSPLHF	TGTGCCAGCAGCTTAGACAGGGGCAATTCACCCCTCCACTTT	TRBD1	NA	TRBV7-3	TRBJ1-6	14
CASSRLAGSYEQYF	TGTGCCAGCAGCCGACTAGCGGGATCCTACGAGCAGTACTTC	TRBD2	NA	TRBV6-5	TRBJ2-7	14
CASSREVGTEAFF	TGTGCCAGTAGTAGGGAGGTGGGCACTGAAGCTTTCTTT	NA	NA	TRBV19	TRBJ1-1	13
CASSRQGSRYEQYF	TGTGCCAGTAGTCGACAGGGGTCGAGGTACGAGCAGTACTTC	TRBD1	NA	TRBV19	TRBJ2-7	14
CASSLNYRNTGELFF	TGTGCCAGCAGCTTAAATTACAGAAACACCGGGGAGCTGTTTTTT	NA	NA	TRBV7-8	TRBJ2-2	15
CASSLIQTSSYNEQFF	TGTGCCAGCAGCCTCATTCAGACCTCTAGCTACAATGAGCAGTTCTTC	NA	NA	TRBV7-9	TRBJ2-1	16
CASTTIQREGPLYEQYF	TGTGCCAGCACCACAATCCAGCGGGAGGGCCCCCTCTACGAGCAGTACTTC	TRBD2	NA	TRBV18	TRBJ2-7	17
CASSLGGTGTEKLFF	TGTGCCAGCAGCTTGGGAGGGACAGGGACTGAAAAACTGTTTTTT	TRBD1	NA	TRBV5-4	TRBJ1-4	15
CASPPGKGLAAEQYF	TGTGCCAGCCCCCCCGGAAAAGGACTAGCGGCCGAGCAGTACTTC	TRBD2	few	TRBV28	TRBJ2-7	15
CSALRTATGGSEQYF	TGCAGCGCCCTTAGGACGGCGACAGGGGGCTCCGAGCAGTACTTC	TRBD1	NA	TRBV29-1	TRBJ2-7	15
CASSSAGYPDTQYF	TGCGCCAGCAGCTCGGCAGGGTATCCAGATACGCAGTATTTT	NA	NA	TRBV5-1	TRBJ2-3	14
CASSMGGTGTYNEQFF	TGTGCCAGTAGCATGGGTGGGACAGGGACCTACAATGAGCAGTTCTTC	TRBD1	NA	TRBV19	TRBJ2-1	16
CAWSVSLGGARDTQYF	TGTGCCTGGAGTGTTTCGCTCGGCGGGGCAAGAGATACGCAGTATTTT	NA	once	TRBV30	TRBJ2-3	16
CASSLGVQETQYF	TGCGCCAGCAGCTTGGGAGTCCAAGAGACCCAGTACTTC	NA	NA	TRBV5-1	TRBJ2-5	13
CASSVASGFTYNEQFF	TGTGCCAGCAGCGTAGCTTCGGGTTTCACCTACAATGAGCAGTTCTTC	NA	NA	TRBV9	TRBJ2-1	16
CASSWRDGGELFF	TGTGCCAGCAGTTGGCGGGACGGCGGGGAGCTGTTTTTT	NA	NA	TRBV6-6	TRBJ2-2	13
CASSVGQTHTYQPQHF	TGTGCCAGCAGCGTAGGACAGACGCATACCTATCAGCCCCAGCATTTT	NA	NA	TRBV9	TRBJ1-5	16
CAISEALTGANSYEQYF	TGTGCCATCAGTGAGGCCCTGACAGGGGCCAACTCCTACGAGCAGTACTTC	TRBD1	NA	TRBV10-3	TRBJ2-7	17
CSVLGSRVYNEQFF	TGCAGCGTTCTGGGTAGCCGAGTATACAATGAGCAGTTCTTC	NA	once	TRBV29-1	TRBJ2-1	14